A single TCR beta chain is shown here with its context. Its antigen is as yet unknown. The isolated RNA, all of it, was reverse transcribed, so expressed TCRB transcripts were what got sequenced. About 3.57 million reads per sample were averaged for naive, central memory and regulatory samples. Assay: immunoSEQ multiplex PCR; the TCRdb copy retains only in-frame clones and omits some. Found here are approximately 170,000 clones, under 9.5% of them singletons; the top ten hold about 0.5%. The V and J ends lost 5 bases and 4 bases, in that order; junction bases with no gene match: 12. This CDR3 region has 16 residues. Germline CDR1 LGHNT, CDR2 FRNRAP. This entry is derived from a study of beta chain features in type 1 diabetes. Overall study findings and caveats: In type 1 diabetes patients, VDJ junctions had fewer insertions; deletions at these junctions were more frequent. Patients with Type 1 diabetes showed moderately but significantly shorter TCRB CDR3s in all four CD4+ subsets.

Sequencing was performed on central memory CD4+ T cells from blood. The chain uses TRBV12-5 and TRBJ2-3, with 7 nucleotides matching TRBD2. The sequence was collected from a man younger than 35 with type 1 diabetes. Written as DNA, the CDR3 is TGTGCTAGTGGTCCCGGGCTAGCGGCAAGCGCAGATACGCAGTATTTT. It codes for CASGPGLAASADTQYF.